These 9 T cell receptor beta chains came from one sample sequenced in a study of T cell clonotyping in hematopoietic cell transplantation. Profiled with immunoSEQ multiplex PCR; TCRdb holds only in-frame clones, not every one. The table includes 6,000 to 7,000 clones, approximately 80% detected once. This specimen consisted of PBMCs, obtained 100 days after allogeneic stem cell transplant. All receptors derive from a female patient in her 30s who had an allogeneic stem cell transplant, so the T cells may come from the graft donor. Some clones in this sample may be carry-over from other donors' samples.

This clone came up once. The chain recombines TRBV4-3 with TRBJ2-2, with a tentative D call TRBD1 (5 bases). Trimming shortened V by 0 bases and J by 4 bases, and 9 bases separated the two germline ends. The CDR3 covers 15 residues. Germline assignment: CDR1 LGHNA and CDR2 YSLEER. CDR3 protein: CASSQDAGLTGELFF. The CDR3 coding sequence is TGCGCCAGCAGCCAAGATGCAGGGCTCACCGGGGAGCTGTTTTTT.

This clone was seen only a few times. The rearrangement joins TRBV29-1 to TRBJ2-1; D uncertain. Germline assignment: CDR1 SQVTM and CDR2 ANQGSEA. CDR3 length: 13 amino acids. The CDR3 sequence: CSVRWSSYNEQFF. In DNA form, the CDR3 reads TGCAGTGTCAGGTGGAGCTCCTACAATGAGCAGTTCTTC.

This CDR3 reads CASSPRGENTEAFF. The DNA for the CDR3 is TGTGCCAGCAGCCCGCGGGGAGAGAACACTGAAGCTTTCTTT. The chain links TRBV11-3 to TRBJ1-1; D remains ambiguous. Trimming left V 5 bases short and J 1 base short, with 11 bases between. This CDR3 contains 14 residues. CDR1 SGHNT and CDR2 YENEEA come from the germline V gene.

The rearrangement joins TRBV4-3 to TRBJ2-7; unclear D gene. Germline V CDR1 and CDR2: LGHNA, YSLEER. Between the trimmed V and J ends, which lost 1 base and 0 bases, there was a span of 7 bases. This CDR3 spans 14 amino acids. CDR3 in amino acids: CASSQVSSSYEQYF. The CDR3 DNA follows: TGCGCCAGCAGCCAAGTGTCTAGCTCCTACGAGCAGTACTTC.

The chain combines TRBV9 with TRBJ2-3; D perhaps matches TRBD1 (6 bases). Germline V gene data show CDR1 as SGDLS and CDR2 as YYNGEE. This CDR3 contains 15 residues. Deletions cut 2 bases from V and 2 bases from J, with 12 bases between. The CDR3, as DNA: TGTGCCAGCAGCGTGTGGACAGCCTCCACAGATACGCAGTATTTT. The encoded protein is CASSVWTASTDTQYF. The whole variable domain, remainder taken from reference TRBV9 and TRBJ2-3, is DSGVTQTPKHLITATGQRVTLRCSPRSGDLSVYWYQQSLDQGLQFLIQYYNGEERAKGNILERFSAQQFPDLHSELNLSSLELGDSALYFCASSVWTASTDTQYFGPGTRLTVL.

The genes are TRBV5-4 and TRBJ2-2, with D unresolved. V was pared by 2 bases and J by 8 bases, with 4 bases between. CDR1 and CDR2 from the germline V gene are SGHNT and YYREEE (reference sequence). The CDR3 loop spans 11 amino acids. The CDR3: CASSLSGELFF. The CDR3 DNA follows: TGTGCCAGCAGCTTATCTGGGGAGCTGTTTTTT.

The V gene is TRBV9, the J gene TRBJ1-1; D is unclear. Per the germline V gene, CDR1 is SGDLS and CDR2 is YYNGEE. The CDR3 spans 17 residues. Trimming cost V 2 bases and J 7 bases, with 24 bases left between them. CDR3 DNA sequence: TGTGCCAGCAGCGTTAGGATCGGTGGAGGGTTGACGGGTGAAGCTTTCTTT. This translates into CASSVRIGGGLTGEAFF.

The CDR3 sequence is CASNLRDTGYTDTQYF. The CDR3 DNA reads as TGTGCCAGCAACCTCCGGGACACGGGATACACAGATACGCAGTATTTT. This sequence joins TRBV5-6 and TRBJ2-3; the D gene is possibly TRBD1 (6 bases). The V gene lost 6 bases and the J gene lost 2 bases, with 19 bases spanning the gap. This CDR3 is 16 amino acids long. Germline CDR1 reads SGHDT; CDR2 reads YYEEEE.

The chain combines TRBV30 with TRBJ2-3; the match to TRBD1 covers 8 bases. Germline CDR1 is GTSNPN and CDR2 is SVGIG (reference sequence). The CDR3 runs 17 residues. V was clipped by 2 bases and J by 2 bases; unmatched bases: 12. CDR3 protein: CAWSLRTGKGYTDTQYF. The CDR3 DNA sequence: TGTGCCTGGAGTCTTCGGACAGGGAAAGGTTACACAGATACGCAGTATTTT.